This T cell receptor beta chain is drawn from a study of shared clonotypes between healthy human individuals. On the study more broadly: Donor ages ranged 18 to 49 years: a couple of women, a few men.

About this clone itself: The antigen remains unidentified.

The authors split each subset's genomic DNA evenly across several immunoSEQ plates. TCRdb keeps only in-frame clones here, not all; method: immunoSEQ multiplex PCR. The sample has fewer than 850,000 clones; roughly 87% are singletons. Study results and limitations: Clonotypes shared by all four sorted-subset donors had higher generation probabilities than non-shared clonotypes.

Trimming shortened V by 1 base and J by 8 bases, and 18 bases separated the two germline ends. The CDR3 is made up of 16 amino acids. From germline, CDR1 is SGHTA and CDR2 FQGTGA. Sequencing input: memory CD8+ T cells from PBMCs. Subset described: CD45RO+ cells pooled with CCR7-negative TemRA cells. This TCR derives from a man aged 18 to 29 in good health. Some clones in this sample may be carry-over from other donors' samples. The chain couples TRBV7-3 to TRBJ2-1, with D possibly matching TRBD1 (5 bases). The DNA for the CDR3 is TGTGCCAGCAGCTTAATTCCAGTGGGGCCGTTGGATGAGCAGTTCTTC. As protein: CASSLIPVGPLDEQFF.